This TCR beta chain came from a study of control samples from healthy donors and cancer patients. Clones were read by immunoSEQ multiplex PCR, and TCRdb kept only the in-frame ones, dropping some. The repertoire consists of over 100,000 clones, with approximately 91% occurring once and the leading ten covering roughly 3.1%. The TCR sequence derives from a man aged 45 to 65 in good health. Sequencing used blood.

The CDR3 coding sequence is TGCGCCAGCAGCATCGGGAATCATGGGCCAGATACGCAGTATTTT. Translating gives CASSIGNHGPDTQYF. The V and J genes are TRBV5-1 and TRBJ2-3, with a possible D match to TRBD2 (5 bases). V was cut by 4 bases and J by 4 bases, with 16 bases left in between. Germline V gene data show CDR1 as SGHRS and CDR2 as YFSETQ. The CDR3 length is 15 residues.